This entry lists 15 T cell receptor beta chains sequenced from one sample in a study of response to subunit inactivated influenza vaccine. One entry per CDR3 protein, called by TCRdb with MiXCR from the RT-PCR reads. Of 530,000 or so distinct CDR3 sequences listed, 13% to 15% are singletons. The sample here was PBMCs from blood, taken 12 days after vaccination. These receptors were taken from a man aged 45-65 years who received an inactivated influenza vaccine.

The chain employs TRBV20-1 and TRBJ2-5; unclear D gene. Germline V CDR1 and CDR2: DFQATT, SNEGSKA (reference sequence). This CDR3 has 12 amino acids. V lost 6 bases and J 3 bases, leaving 11 bases between the germline ends. The CDR3 DNA reads TGCAGTGCCTCGCGGACGGAAGAGACCCAGTACTTC. Translating it yields CSASRTEETQYF.

In its sample, this clonotype was seen many times. The chain employs TRBV11-2 and TRBJ2-2; D perhaps matches TRBD2 (5 bases). Trimming removed 1 base from V and 6 bases from J, with 9 bases in between. Germline CDR1 SGHAT, CDR2 FQNNGV. The CDR3 totals 14 residues. Here the CDR3 DNA reads TGTGCCAGCAGCTTAGTCGGGGTAGCCGGGGAGCTGTTTTTT. Its protein is CASSLVGVAGELFF.

This chain links TRBV5-1 with TRBJ2-1; maybe TRBD1 (6 bases). Germline-derived CDR1 and CDR2 are SGHRS and YFSETQ. The CDR3 loop spans 13 amino acids. The germline V and J ends were trimmed by 3 bases and 8 bases, with 12 bases remaining between them. The CDR3 nucleotides read TGCGCCAGCAGCTCAGGACAGATCGATGAGCAGTTCTTC. Translation: CASSSGQIDEQFF.

This clonotype was seen a few times. The chain combines TRBV10-3 with TRBJ1-5, with TRBD1 matching over 9 bases. V was pared by 7 bases and J by 1 base, with 2 bases of the junction left unmatched. This CDR3 contains 14 residues. Germline CDR1 ENHRY, CDR2 SYGVKD. The CDR3: CAIKGQGSNQPQHF. The DNA for the CDR3 is TGTGCCATCAAAGGACAGGGGAGCAATCAGCCCCAGCATTTT.

This chain connects TRBV28 to TRBJ1-6, with no clear D. V lost 4 bases, J lost 9 bases, and 13 bases lay in between. From germline, CDR1 is MDHEN and CDR2 SYDVKM. The length of the CDR3 is 14 residues. DNA of the CDR3: TGTGCCAGCAGTTACCGGGCCCCCGGTTCACCCCTCCACTTT. Encoded protein: CASSYRAPGSPLHF.

The rearrangement joins TRBV20-1 to TRBJ1-1, with a weak D call TRBD1 (6 bases). The CDR3 runs to 14 residues. V was clipped by 4 bases and J by 5 bases, with 17 bases between them. The V gene's germline CDR1 is DFQATT and CDR2 SNEGSKA (reference sequence). CDR3 residues: CSAKVQPGVTEAFF. The CDR3 DNA reads as TGCAGTGCTAAAGTCCAGCCAGGGGTAACTGAAGCTTTCTTT.

This clonotype turned up a few times. The chain uses TRBV7-8 and TRBJ2-7; D is unresolved. This CDR3 region has 17 residues. Per the germline V gene, CDR1 is SGHVS and CDR2 is FQNEAQ. Trimming removed 1 base at V and 0 bases at J, with 16 bases between. The CDR3 here is CASSLVGLRLRSYEQYF. The CDR3 DNA sequence: TGTGCCAGCAGCTTAGTCGGTTTAAGGTTACGCTCCTACGAGCAGTACTTC.

The J gene is TRBJ2-2, the V gene TRBV3-1; 11 nucleotides agree with TRBD2. Losses at the gene ends were 1 base for V and 7 bases for J; bases not matched to a gene: 5. This CDR3 has 16 amino acids. Germline V gene data show CDR1 as LGHDT and CDR2 as YNNKEL (reference sequence). The CDR3 here is CASSQVAGTSGGELFF. The CDR3 DNA follows: TGTGCCAGCAGCCAAGTAGCCGGGACTAGCGGCGGGGAGCTGTTTTTT. The variable domain in full, completed from reference TRBV3-1 and TRBJ2-2, reads DTAVSQTPKYLVTQMGNDKSIKCEQNLGHDTMYWYKQDSKKFLKIMFSYNNKELIINETVPNRFSPKSPDKAHLNLHINSLELGDSAVYFCASSQVAGTSGGELFFGEGSRLTVL.

The chain uses TRBV20-1 and TRBJ2-5; 9 bases line up with TRBD1. After removal of 3 bases from V and 6 bases from J, the junction contained 8 bases not matched to a gene. The CDR3 runs to 14 residues. The germline V gene has CDR1 DFQATT and CDR2 SNEGSKA (reference sequence). CDR3 residues: CSARDTGGLKTQYF. CDR3 in DNA: TGCAGTGCTAGGGATACAGGGGGCTTAAAGACCCAGTACTTC.

This clonotype was counted only a few times. The J gene is TRBJ2-7, the V gene TRBV11-1, with 7 bases aligning to TRBD2. With 3 bases clipped from V and 0 bases from J, the junction kept 5 bases outside the gene matches. CDR3 length: 15 residues. The V gene's germline CDR1 is SGHAT and CDR2 FQDESV (reference sequence). The CDR3, as DNA: TGTGCCAGCAGCTTTGTAGCGGGCCCCTCCTACGAGCAGTACTTC. Protein: CASSFVAGPSYEQYF. Complete variable domain (other parts from reference TRBV11-1 and TRBJ2-7): EAEVAQSPRYKITEKSQAVAFWCDPISGHATLYWYRQILGQGPELLVQFQDESVVDDSQLPKDRFSAERLKGVDSTLKIQPAELGDSAMYLCASSFVAGPSYEQYFGPGTRLTVT.

V is TRBV20-1 and J is TRBJ2-3; 7 nucleotides line up with TRBD1. The germline V gene has CDR1 DFQATT and CDR2 SNEGSKA (reference sequence). The CDR3 loop spans 14 amino acids. The junction had 6 bases not matched to a gene; V was cut back by 0 bases and J by 6 bases. As DNA, the CDR3 is TGCAGTGCTAGAGACATAGGGGGCGCGGATACGCAGTATTTT. Amino acids: CSARDIGGADTQYF.

V gene TRBV27 combines with J gene TRBJ2-2; no clear D. Germline V gives CDR1 MNHEY, CDR2 SMNVEV (reference sequence). The CDR3 contains 13 residues. V was clipped by 10 bases and J by 6 bases, with 15 bases between them. CDR3 DNA sequence: TGTGCCACGAGCGCCTGGGCTGCCGGGGAGCTGTTTTTT. It codes for CATSAWAAGELFF.

This clonotype was recorded many times. This chain links TRBV4-2 with TRBJ1-6; D call uncertain. CDR3 length equals 16 residues. CDR1 and CDR2 (germline): LGHNA, YNFKEQ. Trimming stripped 0 bases from V and 9 bases from J, with 15 bases between. The CDR3 bases are TGTGCCAGCAGCCAAGATGGAAGTTTCTTTGGTTCACCCCTCCACTTT. It yields the protein CASSQDGSFFGSPLHF.

The V gene is TRBV7-9, the J gene TRBJ2-3; 12 bases line up with TRBD2. V lost 5 bases and J lost 7; bases outside the gene matches: 10. The germline gives CDR1 SEHNR, CDR2 FQNEAQ (reference sequence). This CDR3 has 16 residues. This CDR3 reads CASSKTSGGPRYTQYF. The CDR3 region has the DNA TGTGCCAGCAGCAAAACTAGCGGGGGGCCTAGGTATACGCAGTATTTT.

The V gene is TRBV20-1, the J gene TRBJ2-1, with D perhaps matching TRBD2 (6 bases). V lost 2 bases, J lost 4 bases, and 15 bases lay in between. Germline V gene lookup returns CDR1 DFQATT and CDR2 SNEGSKA (reference sequence). The CDR3 is 15 amino acids. DNA for the CDR3: TGCAGTGCTAGACCTCTAGCGACCGGTTACAATGAGCAGTTCTTC. Translation: CSARPLATGYNEQFF.